The T cell receptor beta chain under discussion was sequenced for a study of blood T cell repertoires in COVID-19. Study summary: PBMCs, B-cell-depleted T cells, or T cells were the source of the cDNA or gDNA that made up the material.

Germline assignment: CDR1 MDHEN and CDR2 SYDVKM. There are 12 residues in the CDR3. Trimming left V 8 bases short and J 9 bases short, with 14 bases between. Some clones are missing from TCRdb's copy, which holds only in-frame ones; the method was immunoSEQ multiplex PCR. The sample has about 70,000 clones; around 90% are singletons. The sample consisted of peripheral blood. The chain employs TRBV28 and TRBJ1-5; D gene uncertain. This clonotype originated in a human donor in a cohort sampled during active COVID-19. CDR3 protein: CASGRISGPQHF. Here the CDR3 DNA reads TGTGCCAGCGGGCGAATCTCTGGGCCCCAGCATTTT.